The 32 T cell receptor beta chains below all came from one sample that was sequenced in a study of cytomegalovirus exposure and HLA in healthy donors. Libraries were prepared by immunoSEQ multiplex PCR; TCRdb keeps only in-frame clonotypes and omits some of them. The table shows around 130,000 clones, with about 90% occurring only once. The specimen sequenced was PBMCs. The origin of the receptors is a man under 40 in good health and CMV-seronegative.

The chain combines TRBV19 with TRBJ2-7, with TRBD1 identical over 7 bases. With V trimmed by 3 bases and J by 2 bases, 7 bases remained unmatched. The length of the CDR3 is 15 residues. Germline CDR1 and CDR2: LNHDA and SQIVND (reference sequence). The CDR3 sequence: CASSIRTGKTYEQYF. Written as DNA, the CDR3 is TGTGCCAGTAGTATCCGGACAGGTAAAACCTACGAGCAGTACTTC.

This clone was found a few times. This rearrangement joins TRBV29-1 to TRBJ2-3; no definite D call. Trimming removed 2 bases at V and 3 bases at J, with 9 bases between. CDR1 and CDR2 (germline): SQVTM, ANQGSEA. The CDR3 has 13 amino acids. In DNA form, the CDR3 reads TGCAGCGTTGAAAGGTTGAGGACAGATACGCAGTATTTT. As protein: CSVERLRTDTQYF.

The CDR3, as DNA: TGCGCCAGCAGCATAACCCCCACCCGGGACTTCTCCTACGAGCAGTACTTC. Translation: CASSITPTRDFSYEQYF. The gene calls are TRBV5-1 and TRBJ2-7; D is possibly TRBD2 (6 bases). Germline lookup yields CDR1 SGHRS and CDR2 YFSETQ. The CDR3 sequence is 17 residues long. V lost 4 bases and J 0 bases, leaving 20 bases between the germline ends.

V and J are TRBV7-2 and TRBJ2-7, with unresolved D. Germline assignment: CDR1 SGHTA and CDR2 FQGNSA. V dropped 1 base and J dropped 3 bases, with 16 bases sitting between them. This CDR3 region has 16 residues. CDR3 region: CASSLGYLGTDYEQYF. CDR3 in DNA: TGTGCCAGCAGCTTAGGGTATCTAGGCACGGACTACGAGCAGTACTTC.

The chain links TRBV6-6 to TRBJ2-7; D is ambiguous. V gave up 0 bases and J gave up 6 bases, with 9 bases separating them. Germline assignment: CDR1 MNHNY and CDR2 SVGAGI (reference sequence). The CDR3 has 13 amino acids. This chain's CDR3 is CASSYSRWAEQYF. The DNA for the CDR3 is TGTGCCAGCAGTTACTCGAGATGGGCCGAGCAGTACTTC.

This rearrangement joins TRBV19 to TRBJ2-1, with 8 bases that match TRBD1. With V trimmed by 7 bases and J by 2 bases, 4 bases remained unmatched. Germline CDR1 is LNHDA and CDR2 is SQIVND (reference sequence). The CDR3 is made up of 14 amino acids. The CDR3 nucleotides read TGTGCCAGTACCGCAGGGGGCCCCTACAATGAGCAGTTCTTC. Translated: CASTAGGPYNEQFF.

The chain combines TRBV7-8 with TRBJ2-5, with unresolved D. The CDR3 has 12 amino acids. CDR1 and CDR2 from the germline V gene are SGHVS and FQNEAQ. Trimming left V 5 bases short and J 7 bases short, with 11 bases between. The CDR3 DNA reads TGTGCCAGCAGCCCCTTAATCGGGACCCAGTACTTC. The encoded protein is CASSPLIGTQYF.

The CDR3 is CTSSQDPGPYEQYF. CDR3 DNA sequence: TGCACCAGCAGCCAAGATCCAGGGCCCTACGAGCAGTACTTC. J is TRBJ2-7 and V is TRBV1; TRBD1 was called by the table and not checked on the DNA. TRBV1 is termed a pseudogene. The length of the CDR3 is 14 residues.

The rearrangement links TRBV18 to TRBJ1-3; TRBD1 is a possible D gene (5 bases). V was shortened by 3 bases and J by 0 bases, with 9 bases between the two germline ends. The CDR3 is 15 amino acids. Germline V lookup: CDR1 KGHSH, CDR2 LQKENI. The CDR3 nucleotides read TGTGCCAGCTCACCGCGGACAAGCTCTGGAAACACCATATATTTT. As protein: CASSPRTSSGNTIYF.

V and J are TRBV4-1 and TRBJ2-1; 8 nucleotides agree with TRBD2. The CDR3 sequence is 15 residues long. The germline V gene has CDR1 MGHRA and CDR2 YSYEKL. V shed 1 base, J shed 2 bases, and the junction held 1 base outside the gene matches. The CDR3 sequence is CASSQGAGAYNEQFF. For the CDR3, the DNA is TGCGCCAGCAGCCAAGGAGCGGGGGCCTACAATGAGCAGTTCTTC.

The chain links TRBV7-9 to TRBJ2-7; weak D call: TRBD2 (5 bases). The CDR3 loop spans 12 amino acids. CDR1 is SEHNR, CDR2 FQNEAQ, per germline (reference sequence). Trimming took 6 bases from V and 6 from J, leaving 12 bases between them. The CDR3 nucleotides are TGTGCCAGCAGGTCGCCGGCGGGCGAGCAGTACTTC. Protein product: CASRSPAGEQYF. Supplemented by reference TRBV7-9 and TRBJ2-7, the full variable domain reads DTGVSQNPRHKITKRGQNVTFRCDPISEHNRLYWYRQTLGQGPEFLTYFQNEAQLEKSRLLSDRFSAERPKGSFSTLEIQRTEQGDSAMYLCASRSPAGEQYFGPGTRLTVT.

In nucleotides, the CDR3 is TGTGCCACCAGCAGAGGTAGGACAGGGCGGTGGGACACTGAAGCTTTCTTT. Protein sequence: CATSRGRTGRWDTEAFF. The J gene is TRBJ1-1, the V gene TRBV15, with 8 bases fitting TRBD1. Looked up from germline, CDR1 is LNHNV and CDR2 is YYDKDF (reference sequence). V lost 1 base to trimming and J lost 3 bases; unmatched junction nucleotides: 10. The CDR3 runs to 17 residues.

The chain uses TRBV28 and TRBJ1-5, with TRBD1 as a possible D gene (5 bases). V was pared by 6 bases and J by 0 bases, with 12 bases between. The CDR3 is made up of 15 amino acids. Germline V lookup: CDR1 MDHEN, CDR2 SYDVKM. The CDR3 nucleotides are TGTGCCAGCAGCCCCGGGGGACTTAGCAATCAGCCCCAGCATTTT. This gives the protein CASSPGGLSNQPQHF.

The J gene is TRBJ2-7, the V gene TRBV11-2; possible D gene TRBD1, 5 bases. Germline CDR1 reads SGHAT; CDR2 reads FQNNGV. The length of the CDR3 is 16 residues. V lost 0 bases to trimming and J lost 4 bases, with 16 bases between them. The CDR3 here is CASSLDSSYKGYEQYF. The CDR3 DNA follows: TGTGCCAGCAGCTTAGATTCCAGCTATAAGGGGTACGAGCAGTACTTC.

The chain carries TRBV11-2 and TRBJ2-3; 7 bases are shared with TRBD1. Germline V CDR1 and CDR2: SGHAT, FQNNGV. The CDR3 has 18 residues. The V segment lost 1 base and the J segment 2 bases; nucleotides outside the gene matches: 12. The DNA for the CDR3 is TGTGCCAGCAGCTTAGCTCCCTCGGCAAGGGGGCCCACAGATACGCAGTATTTT. This sequence encodes CASSLAPSARGPTDTQYF.

The chain uses TRBV5-1 and TRBJ2-7, with 7 bases matching TRBD1. The V gene end was trimmed by 2 bases and the J gene end by 2 bases; junction bases not matched to a gene: 4. In germline, CDR1 is SGHRS, CDR2 YFSETQ. This CDR3 is built from 14 residues. The CDR3 nucleotides read TGCGCCAGCAGCTTTGGACAGGAGGCCTACGAGCAGTACTTC. Amino acid sequence: CASSFGQEAYEQYF.

V and J are TRBV10-1 and TRBJ1-1, with D perhaps TRBD1 (6 bases). The CDR3 has 14 residues. Trimming removed 8 bases from V and 6 bases from J, with 19 bases in between. Germline V gives CDR1 WNHNN, CDR2 SYGVQD (reference sequence). CDR3 sequence: CASGKGLGASEAFF. CDR3 DNA: TGCGCCAGCGGTAAAGGGTTGGGGGCCTCTGAAGCTTTCTTT.

This clone was seen a handful of times. The genes are TRBV7-9 and TRBJ1-2, with a tentative D call TRBD1 (6 bases). V dropped 8 bases and J dropped 7 bases, with 14 bases sitting between them. The CDR3 spans 12 residues. Germline V gives CDR1 SEHNR, CDR2 FQNEAQ (reference sequence). Written as DNA, the CDR3 is TGTGCCAGCTCCGCGGGGGCAGGTGGCTACACCTTC. Translating gives CASSAGAGGYTF.

The rearrangement uses TRBV4-1 and TRBJ1-1; D remains ambiguous. Germline loops: CDR1 MGHRA, CDR2 YSYEKL. CDR3 length: 13 residues. Between the trimmed V and J ends, which lost 4 bases and 2 bases, there was a span of 8 bases. CDR3 DNA sequence: TGCGCCAGCAGCCGGAGGGCAAACACTGAAGCTTTCTTT. This codes for CASSRRANTEAFF.

This clone was seen more than once but under ten times. The J gene is TRBJ2-7, the V gene TRBV4-3, with TRBD1 matching 8 bases. The CDR3 is made up of 15 amino acids. V was clipped by 0 bases and J by 2 bases; unmatched bases: 3. Germline CDR1 LGHNA, CDR2 YSLEER. The CDR3 coding sequence is TGCGCCAGCAGCCAAGAACAGGGGGGCCCCTACGAGCAGTACTTC. Translated: CASSQEQGGPYEQYF.

The chain carries TRBV10-3 and TRBJ1-1; D is possibly TRBD1 (6 bases). Germline V lookup: CDR1 ENHRY, CDR2 SYGVKD. With 6 bases removed from V and 4 bases from J, the gap between germline ends came to 12 bases. This CDR3 spans 13 amino acids. CDR3 in DNA: TGTGCCATCAGAGTAGCGGGGGCCACTGAAGCTTTCTTT. Translation: CAIRVAGATEAFF.

This clone was counted only a few times. The rearrangement links TRBV11-3 to TRBJ2-2; TRBD1 matches 7 bases. The CDR3 runs to 17 residues. Trimming removed 5 bases from V and 0 bases from J; junction bases left unmatched: 9. Germline CDR1 is SGHNT and CDR2 is YENEEA. Here the CDR3 reads CASSPPTGTSNTGELFF. The DNA for the CDR3 is TGTGCCAGCAGCCCTCCGACAGGGACCTCGAACACCGGGGAGCTGTTTTTT.

The rearrangement links TRBV2 to TRBJ1-6, with 8 bases identical to TRBD1. Looked up from germline, CDR1 is SNHLY and CDR2 is FYNNEI. V lost 5 bases and J lost 0; bases outside the gene matches: 15. The CDR3 spans 20 residues. The CDR3 sequence: CASSLLPWTGQTSYNSPLHF. CDR3 sequence (DNA): TGTGCCAGCAGTCTACTCCCGTGGACAGGGCAAACCTCCTATAATTCACCCCTCCACTTT.

The rearrangement uses TRBV5-1 and TRBJ1-2; no reliable D call. Trimming stripped 4 bases from V and 0 bases from J, with 10 bases between. The CDR3 totals 14 residues. CDR1 and CDR2 (germline): SGHRS, YFSETQ. CDR3 amino acids: CASSRDTANYGYTF. The CDR3 coding sequence is TGCGCCAGCAGCCGCGACACGGCTAACTATGGCTACACCTTC.

The J gene is TRBJ2-7, the V gene TRBV19; 7 bases are a match to TRBD2. Trimming cost V 3 bases and J 2 bases; bases outside gene matches: 4. Germline V gene sequence: CDR1 LNHDA, CDR2 SQIVND (reference sequence). There are 14 residues in the CDR3. DNA of the CDR3: TGTGCCAGTAGTATGTATGGGACTACCTACGAGCAGTACTTC. This codes for CASSMYGTTYEQYF. Together with reference TRBV19 and TRBJ2-7, the CDR3 gives the full variable domain: DGGITQSPKYLFRKEGQNVTLSCEQNLNHDAMYWYRQDPGQGLRLIYYSQIVNDFQKGDIAEGYSVSREKKESFPLTVTSAQKNPTAFYLCASSMYGTTYEQYFGPGTRLTVT.

This clone occurred once. This chain links TRBV2 with TRBJ2-7; D perhaps matches TRBD2 (5 bases). This CDR3 has 14 residues. Germline CDR1 and CDR2: SNHLY and FYNNEI. V gave up 6 bases and J gave up 2 bases, with 14 bases separating them. CDR3 coding DNA: TGTGCCAGCAGCGCGATGTTCGGGGCCTACGAGCAGTACTTC. Its protein product is CASSAMFGAYEQYF.

The chain links TRBV7-2 to TRBJ1-5; the D is unclear. Trimming cost V 1 base and J 4 bases, with 8 bases left between them. The CDR3 is 14 amino acids. Germline V gives CDR1 SGHTA, CDR2 FQGNSA. The CDR3 nucleotides read TGTGCCAGCAGCTTAGACAGCAGTAATCAGCCCCAGCATTTT. Amino acid sequence: CASSLDSSNQPQHF.

The J gene is TRBJ2-1, the V gene TRBV6-6; 8 bases align to TRBD1. This CDR3 is built from 15 residues. CDR1 and CDR2 (germline): MNHNY, SVGAGI (reference sequence). After removal of 5 bases from V and 7 bases from J, the junction contained 10 bases not matched to a gene. Here the CDR3 reads CASSPGQGRKNEQFF. The CDR3 DNA reads TGTGCCAGCAGTCCCGGACAGGGAAGGAAAAATGAGCAGTTCTTC.

This clone was detected a few times. The V gene is TRBV6-4, the J gene TRBJ2-2, with 9 bases matching TRBD2. The V gene's germline CDR1 is MRHNA and CDR2 SNTAGT. The CDR3 is made up of 16 amino acids. The V gene end was trimmed by 0 bases and the J gene end by 4 bases; junction bases not matched to a gene: 3. CDR3 region: CASSDSGTSSTGELFF. The DNA of the CDR3 is TGTGCCAGCAGTGACTCGGGGACTAGCAGCACCGGGGAGCTGTTTTTT.

The genes are TRBV7-9 and TRBJ1-1, with TRBD1 matching 8 bases. The CDR3 covers 15 residues. Germline trimming cut 5 bases from V and 1 base from J; bases unmatched to any gene: 6. Germline-derived CDR1 and CDR2 are SEHNR and FQNEAQ (reference sequence). The CDR3 protein is CASSPPRGPNTEAFF. CDR3 bases: TGTGCCAGCAGCCCACCCAGGGGGCCGAACACTGAAGCTTTCTTT.

The chain carries TRBV7-3 and TRBJ1-1; D unresolved. V dropped 0 bases and J dropped 5 bases, with 7 bases sitting between them. Per the germline V gene, CDR1 is SGHTA and CDR2 is FQGTGA. The CDR3 has 13 amino acids. CDR3 loop: CASSLTFLTEAFF. The CDR3 bases are TGTGCCAGCAGCTTAACGTTCTTAACTGAAGCTTTCTTT.

The genes are TRBV11-2 and TRBJ1-1; D unresolved. This CDR3 has 15 residues. The germline V and J ends were trimmed by 1 base and 1 base, with 10 bases remaining between them. Germline V CDR1 and CDR2: SGHAT, FQNNGV. CDR3 amino acids: CASSLGNSWNTEAFF. In nucleotides, the CDR3 is TGTGCCAGCAGCTTAGGGAACAGTTGGAACACTGAAGCTTTCTTT. Based on the CDR3 plus reference TRBV11-2 and TRBJ1-1, the full variable domain is EAGVAQSPRYKIIEKRQSVAFWCNPISGHATLYWYQQILGQGPKLLIQFQNNGVVDDSQLPKDRFSAERLKGVDSTLKIQPAKLEDSAVYLCASSLGNSWNTEAFFGQGTRLTVV.